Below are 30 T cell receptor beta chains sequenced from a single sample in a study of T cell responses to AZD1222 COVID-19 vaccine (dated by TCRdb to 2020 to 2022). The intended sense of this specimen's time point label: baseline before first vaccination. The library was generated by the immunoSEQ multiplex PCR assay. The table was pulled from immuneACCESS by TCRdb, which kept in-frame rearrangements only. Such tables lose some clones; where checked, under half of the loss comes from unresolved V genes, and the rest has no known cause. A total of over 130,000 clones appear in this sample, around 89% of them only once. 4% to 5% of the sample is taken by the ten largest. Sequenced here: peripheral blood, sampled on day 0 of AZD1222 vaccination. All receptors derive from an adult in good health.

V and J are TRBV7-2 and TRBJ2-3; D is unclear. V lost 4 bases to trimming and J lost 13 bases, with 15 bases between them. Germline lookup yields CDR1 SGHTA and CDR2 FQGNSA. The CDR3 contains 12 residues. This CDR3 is CASSSATLREYF. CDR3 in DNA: TGTGCCAGCAGCTCAGCGACTCTCCGGGAGTATTTT.

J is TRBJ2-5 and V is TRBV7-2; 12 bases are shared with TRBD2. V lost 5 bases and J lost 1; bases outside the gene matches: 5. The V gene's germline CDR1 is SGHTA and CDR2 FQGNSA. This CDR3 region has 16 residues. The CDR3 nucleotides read TGTGCCAGCAGCCCCCGGACTAGCGGGGCCCAAGAGACCCAGTACTTC. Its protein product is CASSPRTSGAQETQYF.

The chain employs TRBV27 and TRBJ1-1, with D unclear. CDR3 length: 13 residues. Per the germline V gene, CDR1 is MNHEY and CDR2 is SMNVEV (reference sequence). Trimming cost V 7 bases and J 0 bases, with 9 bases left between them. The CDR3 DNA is TGTGCCAGCAAGTCAGGATTGAACACTGAAGCTTTCTTT. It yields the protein CASKSGLNTEAFF.

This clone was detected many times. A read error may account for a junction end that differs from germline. The CDR3, as DNA: TGTGCCAGCAGCGTAGCAAACAGGGTCACCCTCCACTTT. This gives the protein CASSVANRVTLHF. The chain links TRBV7-9 to TRBJ1-6; possible D gene TRBD1, 6 bases. Germline loops: CDR1 SEHNR, CDR2 FQNEAQ (reference sequence). The CDR3 totals 13 residues.

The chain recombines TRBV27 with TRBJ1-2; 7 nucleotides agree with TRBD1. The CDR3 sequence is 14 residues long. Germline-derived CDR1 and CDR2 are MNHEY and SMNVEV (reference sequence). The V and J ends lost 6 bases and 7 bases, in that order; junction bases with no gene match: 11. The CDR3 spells CASSPRDSWLGYTF. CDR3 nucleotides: TGTGCCAGCAGCCCACGGGACAGCTGGCTTGGCTACACCTTC.

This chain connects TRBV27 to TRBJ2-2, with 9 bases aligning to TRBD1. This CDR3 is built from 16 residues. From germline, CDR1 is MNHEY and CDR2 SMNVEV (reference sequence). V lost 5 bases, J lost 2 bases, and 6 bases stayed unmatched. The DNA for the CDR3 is TGTGCCAGCAGTCTACCGGGACAGGGAAACACCGGGGAGCTGTTTTTT. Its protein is CASSLPGQGNTGELFF.

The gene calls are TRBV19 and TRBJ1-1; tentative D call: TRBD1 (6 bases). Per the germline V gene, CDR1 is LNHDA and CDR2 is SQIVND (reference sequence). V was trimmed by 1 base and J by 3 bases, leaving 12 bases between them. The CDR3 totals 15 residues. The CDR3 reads CASSIGGGPYTEAFF. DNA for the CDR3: TGTGCCAGTAGTATAGGGGGGGGCCCCTACACTGAAGCTTTCTTT. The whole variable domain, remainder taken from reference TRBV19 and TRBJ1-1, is DGGITQSPKYLFRKEGQNVTLSCEQNLNHDAMYWYRQDPGQGLRLIYYSQIVNDFQKGDIAEGYSVSREKKESFPLTVTSAQKNPTAFYLCASSIGGGPYTEAFFGQGTRLTVV.

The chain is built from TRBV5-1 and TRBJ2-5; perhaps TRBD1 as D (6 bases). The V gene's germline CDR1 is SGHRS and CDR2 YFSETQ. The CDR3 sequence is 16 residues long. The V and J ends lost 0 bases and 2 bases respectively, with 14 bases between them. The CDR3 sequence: CASSLADSLEQETQYF. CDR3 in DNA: TGCGCCAGCAGCTTGGCGGACAGTCTGGAACAAGAGACCCAGTACTTC.

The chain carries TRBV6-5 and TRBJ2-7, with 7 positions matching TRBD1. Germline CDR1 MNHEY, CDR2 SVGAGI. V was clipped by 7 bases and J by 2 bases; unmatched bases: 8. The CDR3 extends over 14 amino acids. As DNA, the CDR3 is TGTGCCAGCACCCCAGCTGGGACAGCCTACGAGCAGTACTTC. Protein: CASTPAGTAYEQYF.

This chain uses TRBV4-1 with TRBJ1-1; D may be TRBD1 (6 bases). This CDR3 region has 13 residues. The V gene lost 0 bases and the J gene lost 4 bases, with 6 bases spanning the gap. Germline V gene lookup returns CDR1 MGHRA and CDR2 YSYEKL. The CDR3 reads CASSQEGGTEAFF. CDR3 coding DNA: TGCGCCAGCAGCCAAGAAGGGGGCACTGAAGCTTTCTTT.

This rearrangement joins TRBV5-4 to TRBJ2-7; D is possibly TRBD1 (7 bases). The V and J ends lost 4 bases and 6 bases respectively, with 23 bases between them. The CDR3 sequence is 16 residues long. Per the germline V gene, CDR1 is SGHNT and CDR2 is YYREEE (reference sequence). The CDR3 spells CASSTEGRLRQGEQYF. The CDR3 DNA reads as TGTGCCAGCAGCACGGAGGGTCGACTGAGACAGGGCGAGCAGTACTTC.

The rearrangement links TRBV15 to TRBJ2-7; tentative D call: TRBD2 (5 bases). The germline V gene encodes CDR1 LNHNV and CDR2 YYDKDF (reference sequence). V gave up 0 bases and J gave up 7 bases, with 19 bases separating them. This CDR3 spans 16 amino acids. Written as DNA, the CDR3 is TGTGCCACCAGCAGAGAAAGAACAGTCCGGGGTATTGAGCAGTACTTC. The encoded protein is CATSRERTVRGIEQYF.

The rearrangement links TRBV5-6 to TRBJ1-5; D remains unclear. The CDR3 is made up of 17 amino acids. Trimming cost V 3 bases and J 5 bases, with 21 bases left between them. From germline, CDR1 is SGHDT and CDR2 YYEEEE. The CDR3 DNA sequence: TGTGCCAGCAGCTATTTTGGTGTAGGCAGTATATATCAGCCCCAGCATTTT. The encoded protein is CASSYFGVGSIYQPQHF.

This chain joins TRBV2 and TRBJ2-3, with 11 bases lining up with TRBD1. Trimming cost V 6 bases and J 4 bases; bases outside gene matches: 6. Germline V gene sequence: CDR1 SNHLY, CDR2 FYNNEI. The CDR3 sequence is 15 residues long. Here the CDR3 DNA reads TGTGCCAGCAGGCTGACGGGACAGGGGGCAGATACGCAGTATTTT. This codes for CASRLTGQGADTQYF.

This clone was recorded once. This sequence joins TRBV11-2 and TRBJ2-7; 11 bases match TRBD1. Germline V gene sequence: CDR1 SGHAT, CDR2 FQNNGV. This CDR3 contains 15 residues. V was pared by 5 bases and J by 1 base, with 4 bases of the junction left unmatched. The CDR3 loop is CASSLGQGVSYEQYF. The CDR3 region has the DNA TGTGCCAGCAGCCTGGGACAGGGGGTTTCCTACGAGCAGTACTTC.

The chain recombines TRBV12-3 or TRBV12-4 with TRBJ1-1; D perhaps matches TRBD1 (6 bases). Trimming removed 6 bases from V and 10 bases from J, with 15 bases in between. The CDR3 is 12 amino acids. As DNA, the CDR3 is TGTGCCAGCAGCCCCCTGGGGGGGGCAGCTTTCTTT. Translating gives CASSPLGGAAFF.

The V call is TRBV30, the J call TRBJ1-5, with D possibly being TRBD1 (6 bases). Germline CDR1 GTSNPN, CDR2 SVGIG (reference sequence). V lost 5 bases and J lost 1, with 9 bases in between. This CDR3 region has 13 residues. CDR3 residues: CAWSQGSNQPQHF. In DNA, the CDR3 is TGTGCCTGGTCTCAGGGGAGCAATCAGCCCCAGCATTTT.

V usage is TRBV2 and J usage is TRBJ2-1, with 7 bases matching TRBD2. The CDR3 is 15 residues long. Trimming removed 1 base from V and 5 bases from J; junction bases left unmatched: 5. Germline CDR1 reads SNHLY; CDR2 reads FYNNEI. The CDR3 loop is CASSEERGRNNEQFF. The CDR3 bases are TGTGCCAGCAGTGAAGAGCGGGGACGTAACAATGAGCAGTTCTTC.

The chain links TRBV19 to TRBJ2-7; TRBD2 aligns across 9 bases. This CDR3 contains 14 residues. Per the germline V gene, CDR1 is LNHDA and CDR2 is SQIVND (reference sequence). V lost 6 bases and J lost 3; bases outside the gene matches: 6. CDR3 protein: CASRGVTSGYEQYF. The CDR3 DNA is TGTGCCAGTAGGGGGGTGACTAGCGGCTACGAGCAGTACTTC.

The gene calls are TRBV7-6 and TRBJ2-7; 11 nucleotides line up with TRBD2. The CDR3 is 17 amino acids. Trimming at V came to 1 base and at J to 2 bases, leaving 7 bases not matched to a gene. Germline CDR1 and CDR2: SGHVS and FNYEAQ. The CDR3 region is CASSLGSSGGRAYEQYF. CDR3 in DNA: TGTGCCAGCAGCTTAGGGTCTAGCGGGGGGCGTGCCTACGAGCAGTACTTC.

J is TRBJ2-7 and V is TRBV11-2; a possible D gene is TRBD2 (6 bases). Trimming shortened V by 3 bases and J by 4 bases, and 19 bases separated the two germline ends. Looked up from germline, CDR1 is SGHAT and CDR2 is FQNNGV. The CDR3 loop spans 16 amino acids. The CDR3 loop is CASSFREDTSAYEQYF. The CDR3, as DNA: TGTGCCAGCAGCTTTAGGGAGGACACGTCGGCTTACGAGCAGTACTTC. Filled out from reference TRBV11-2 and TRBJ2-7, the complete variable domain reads EAGVAQSPRYKIIEKRQSVAFWCNPISGHATLYWYQQILGQGPKLLIQFQNNGVVDDSQLPKDRFSAERLKGVDSTLKIQPAKLEDSAVYLCASSFREDTSAYEQYFGPGTRLTVT.

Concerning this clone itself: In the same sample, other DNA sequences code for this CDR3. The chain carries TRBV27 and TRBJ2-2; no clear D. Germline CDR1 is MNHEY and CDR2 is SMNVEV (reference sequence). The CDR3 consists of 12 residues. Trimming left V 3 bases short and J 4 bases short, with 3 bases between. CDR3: CASSFGTGELFF. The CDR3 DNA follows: TGTGCCAGCAGTTTCGGCACCGGGGAGCTGTTTTTT.

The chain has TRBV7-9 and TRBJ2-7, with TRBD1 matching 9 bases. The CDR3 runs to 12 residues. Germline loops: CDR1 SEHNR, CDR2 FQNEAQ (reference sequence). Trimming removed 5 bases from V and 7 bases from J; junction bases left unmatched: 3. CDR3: CASSHRGREQYF. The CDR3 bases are TGTGCCAGCAGCCACAGGGGGCGGGAGCAGTACTTC.

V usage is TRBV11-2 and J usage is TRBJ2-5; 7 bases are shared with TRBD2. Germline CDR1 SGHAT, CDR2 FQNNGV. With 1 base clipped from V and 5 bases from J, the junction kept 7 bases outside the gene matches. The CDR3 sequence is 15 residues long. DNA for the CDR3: TGTGCCAGCAGCTTAGGCGGGGGTTGGGAGGAGACCCAGTACTTC. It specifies CASSLGGGWEETQYF.

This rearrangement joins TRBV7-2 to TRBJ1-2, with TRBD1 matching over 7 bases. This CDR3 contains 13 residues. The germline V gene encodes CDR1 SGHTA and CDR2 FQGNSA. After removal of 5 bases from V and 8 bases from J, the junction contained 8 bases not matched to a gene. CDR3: CASSPWTGGGYTF. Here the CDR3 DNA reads TGTGCCAGCAGCCCGTGGACAGGCGGGGGCTACACCTTC.

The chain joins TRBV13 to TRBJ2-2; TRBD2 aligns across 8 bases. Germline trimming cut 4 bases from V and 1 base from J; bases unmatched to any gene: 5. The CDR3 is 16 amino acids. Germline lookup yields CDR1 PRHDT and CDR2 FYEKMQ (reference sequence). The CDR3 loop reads CASSSPSGRNTGELFF. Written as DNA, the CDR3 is TGTGCCAGCAGCTCCCCTAGCGGGCGGAACACCGGGGAGCTGTTTTTT.

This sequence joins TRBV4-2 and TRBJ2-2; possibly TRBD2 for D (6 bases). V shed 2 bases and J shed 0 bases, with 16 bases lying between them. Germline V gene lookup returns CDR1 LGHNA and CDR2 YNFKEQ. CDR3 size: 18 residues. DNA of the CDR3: TGTGCCAGCAGCCAACTTCTGCGGGGAAGAACGAACACCGGGGAGCTGTTTTTT. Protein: CASSQLLRGRTNTGELFF.

CDR3 region: CATSRRMALSSYEQYF. CDR3 nucleotides: TGTGCCACCAGCAGGAGAATGGCGTTGAGCTCCTACGAGCAGTACTTC. V gene TRBV15 combines with J gene TRBJ2-7, with D unresolved. The V gene lost 3 bases and the J gene lost 0 bases, with 15 bases spanning the gap. Germline-derived CDR1 and CDR2 are LNHNV and YYDKDF (reference sequence). This CDR3 has 16 amino acids.

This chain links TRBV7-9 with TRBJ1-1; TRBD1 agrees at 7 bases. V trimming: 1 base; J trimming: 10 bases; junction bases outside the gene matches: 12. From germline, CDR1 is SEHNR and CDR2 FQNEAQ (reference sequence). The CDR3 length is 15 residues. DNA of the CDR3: TGTGCCAGCAGCTTAGGGCGCCCGACAGGGAGGACAGCTTTCTTT. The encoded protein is CASSLGRPTGRTAFF.

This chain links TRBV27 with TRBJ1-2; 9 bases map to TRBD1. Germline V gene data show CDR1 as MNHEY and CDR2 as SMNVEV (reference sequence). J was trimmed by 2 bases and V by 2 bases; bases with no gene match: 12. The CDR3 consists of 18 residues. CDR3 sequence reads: CASSLKWIVDRGNYGYTF. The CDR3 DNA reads TGTGCCAGCAGTTTAAAGTGGATTGTGGACAGGGGAAACTATGGCTACACCTTC.